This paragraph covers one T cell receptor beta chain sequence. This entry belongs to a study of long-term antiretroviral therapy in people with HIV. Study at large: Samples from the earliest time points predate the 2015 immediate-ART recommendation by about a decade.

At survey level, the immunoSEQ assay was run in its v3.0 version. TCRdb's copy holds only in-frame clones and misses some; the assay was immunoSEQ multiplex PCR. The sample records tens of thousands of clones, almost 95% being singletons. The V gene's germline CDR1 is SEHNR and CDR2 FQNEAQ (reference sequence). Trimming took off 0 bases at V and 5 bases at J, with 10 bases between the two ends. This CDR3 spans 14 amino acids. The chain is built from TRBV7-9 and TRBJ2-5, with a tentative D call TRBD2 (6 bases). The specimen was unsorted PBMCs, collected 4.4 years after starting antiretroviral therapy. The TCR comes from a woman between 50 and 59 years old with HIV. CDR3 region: CASSLARGRETQYF. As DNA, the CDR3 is TGTGCCAGCAGCTTAGCGCGGGGACGGGAGACCCAGTACTTC.